This T cell receptor beta chain comes out of a study of cytomegalovirus exposure and HLA in healthy donors. General study results and limits: Apart from CMV serostatus, no immune exposure information was available. TCR beta sequences numbering around 15,000 were associated with HLA alleles at 0.05 false discovery rate in a later analysis.

Worth noting for this clone: Its target is unknown.

The V segment lost 0 bases and the J segment 9 bases; nucleotides outside the gene matches: 4. Germline V gene sequence: CDR1 SGHNT, CDR2 YYREEE (reference sequence). This CDR3 is built from 15 residues. The PCR employed 60 Vbeta primers together with 13 Jbeta primers. The protocol was immunoSEQ multiplex PCR, while the TCRdb copy is restricted to in-frame clones and leaves out a portion. The sample records around 190,000 clones, about 77% being singletons. The chain joins TRBV5-4 to TRBJ2-7, with 15 bases lining up with TRBD2. The TCR originated in a woman between 25 and 40 years old in good health and CMV-seronegative. The sample was PBMCs. CDR3 sequence: CASSLAGLAGGRQYF. Here the CDR3 DNA reads TGTGCCAGCAGCTTGGCGGGACTAGCGGGAGGTAGGCAGTACTTC.